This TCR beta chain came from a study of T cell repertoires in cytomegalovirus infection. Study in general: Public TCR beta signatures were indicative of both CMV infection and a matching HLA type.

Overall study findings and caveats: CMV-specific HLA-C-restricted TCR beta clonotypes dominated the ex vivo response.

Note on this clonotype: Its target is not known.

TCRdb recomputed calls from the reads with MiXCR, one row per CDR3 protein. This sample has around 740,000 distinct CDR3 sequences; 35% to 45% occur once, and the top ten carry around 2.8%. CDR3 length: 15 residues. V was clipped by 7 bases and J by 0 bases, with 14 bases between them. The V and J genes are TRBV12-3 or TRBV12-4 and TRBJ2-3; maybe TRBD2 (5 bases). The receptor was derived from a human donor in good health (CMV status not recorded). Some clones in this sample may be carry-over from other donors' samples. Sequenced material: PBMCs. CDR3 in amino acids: CASTPELASTDTQYF. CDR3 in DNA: TGTGCCAGCACCCCGGAGTTAGCGAGCACAGATACGCAGTATTTT.